Reported below is one TCR beta chain. This entry is derived from a study of cytotoxic CD8 clonotypes in ibrutinib-treated CLL. Clones were read by immunoSEQ multiplex PCR, and TCRdb kept only the in-frame ones, dropping some. The sample carries fewer than 400,000 clones, roughly 71% recorded once. CDR1 and CDR2 from the germline V gene are SGHNT and YYREEE (reference sequence). V was clipped by 0 bases and J by 0 bases, with 4 bases between them. The CDR3 has 15 residues. This sequence was found in a human donor with chronic lymphocytic leukemia. This chain links TRBV5-4 with TRBJ2-6; D is undetermined. Sequenced material: PBMCs, taken after 36 months of ibrutinib treatment. CDR3 sequence reads: CASSLVGSGANVLTF. The CDR3 DNA sequence: TGTGCCAGCAGCTTGGTCGGCTCTGGGGCCAACGTCCTGACTTTC. Complete variable domain (other parts from reference TRBV5-4 and TRBJ2-6): ETGVTQSPTHLIKTRGQQVTLRCSSQSGHNTVSWYQQALGQGPQFIFQYYREEENGRGNFPPRFSGLQFPNYSSELNVNALELDDSALYLCASSLVGSGANVLTFGAGSRLTVL.